A single sample gave rise to the 18 T cell receptor beta chains below, sequenced in a study of CXCR3-negative and CXCR3-positive naive CD8 T cells. Regarding the study as a whole: Compared with CXCR3-negative naive cells, CXCR3-positive naive cells showed more hydrophobic TRB CDR3s.

All TRB cDNA libraries came from 5' RACE performed with UMI labels. Using the 5' RACE reads, TCRdb records one entry per CDR3 protein without DNA. Its table lists some 150,000 distinct CDR3 sequences. Their recognized antigens are unknown. The sequenced sample consisted of naive CXCR3+ CD8+ T cells from blood. As to subset: CD45RO-CCR7+CD27+CD95- naive CD8+ T cells expressing CXCR3 (TNR3+). The receptors were gathered from a human donor in good health. Some clones in this sample may be carry-over from other donors' samples.

The CDR3 reads CASSLMTGYTEAFF. The V and J genes are TRBV5-6 and TRBJ1-1; the TCRdb call, TRBD1, lacks DNA for checking. This CDR3 contains 14 residues. CDR1 and CDR2 from the germline V gene are SGHDT and YYEEEE.

CDR3 in amino acids: CASRVSYNEQFF. J is TRBJ2-1 and V is TRBV6-5. Looked up from germline, CDR1 is MNHEY and CDR2 is SVGAGI. The CDR3 length is 12 residues.

The V gene is TRBV12-5, the J gene TRBJ2-1; TCRdb reports TRBD1, a call that lacks DNA to check it against. From germline, CDR1 is LGHNT and CDR2 FRNRAP. The CDR3 loop spans 17 amino acids. This chain's CDR3 is CASGLWGGGPLYNEQFF.

The chain has TRBV29-1 and TRBJ2-1; TCRdb lists TRBD2, though no DNA is available to test this call. Germline loops: CDR1 SQVTM, CDR2 ANQGSEA. The CDR3 loop spans 16 amino acids. The CDR3 reads CSAKGASGTRRDEQFF.

V gene TRBV7-9 combines with J gene TRBJ2-1; TCRdb indicates TRBD1, and absent DNA this call remains unverified. The CDR3 length is 15 residues. Germline V gene data show CDR1 as SEHNR and CDR2 as FQNEAQ (reference sequence). This CDR3 reads CASSFAGGLVNEQFF.

The V gene is TRBV7-3, the J gene TRBJ1-2; the TRBD1 assignment by TCRdb is unverifiable without DNA. The CDR3 totals 13 residues. The germline V gene encodes CDR1 SGHTA and CDR2 FQGTGA. The CDR3 loop reads CASSHGTGDGYTF.

The CDR3 sequence: CASSFGDRRTDTQYF. The V gene is TRBV28, the J gene TRBJ2-3; checking the TCRdb D call of TRBD1 is not possible without DNA. This CDR3 has 15 amino acids. Germline V lookup: CDR1 MDHEN, CDR2 SYDVKM.

The chain couples TRBV27 to TRBJ1-5. Germline lookup yields CDR1 MNHEY and CDR2 SMNVEV (reference sequence). The CDR3 consists of 15 residues. The CDR3 here is CASSPDEGGHQPQHF.

J is TRBJ2-7 and V is TRBV7-2; TCRdb reports TRBD1, a call that lacks DNA to check it against. The germline CDR1 and CDR2 sequences are SGHTA and FQGNSA. The CDR3 runs 14 residues. CDR3 sequence: CASSLAPTSGEQYF.

The genes are TRBV7-9 and TRBJ2-1. The CDR3 loop spans 12 amino acids. Per the germline V gene, CDR1 is SEHNR and CDR2 is FQNEAQ (reference sequence). The CDR3 sequence is CASSFSINEQFF.

The chain is built from TRBV7-3 and TRBJ2-3; TCRdb lists TRBD1, though no DNA is available to test this call. Germline CDR1 and CDR2: SGHTA and FQGTGA. The CDR3 runs 13 residues. CDR3 in amino acids: CASSLKVADTQYF.

J is TRBJ2-7 and V is TRBV2; TCRdb reports TRBD2, a call that lacks DNA to check it against. The CDR3 length is 14 residues. Germline CDR1 SNHLY, CDR2 FYNNEI. CDR3 residues: CASSDLAENYEQYF.

The chain employs TRBV29-1 and TRBJ1-2. The length of the CDR3 is 14 residues. Germline V gives CDR1 SQVTM, CDR2 ANQGSEA. The CDR3 sequence: CSVEDRQGEWGYTF.

The gene calls are TRBV7-9 and TRBJ2-7; TCRdb's assignment of TRBD1 cannot be checked, as there is no DNA. CDR3 length: 14 residues. Germline assignment: CDR1 SEHNR and CDR2 FQNEAQ (reference sequence). CDR3 amino acids: CASSSRQKIYEQYF.

This chain connects TRBV10-2 to TRBJ2-1; TCRdb gives TRBD2 as the D gene, but with no DNA this cannot be confirmed. The germline V gene has CDR1 WSHSY and CDR2 SAAADI. The CDR3 runs 13 residues. The CDR3 region is CASSVGPPNEQFF.

The chain has TRBV7-9 and TRBJ2-1; lacking DNA, the TRBD2 call made by TCRdb goes unchecked. Germline V gives CDR1 SEHNR, CDR2 FQNEAQ (reference sequence). The CDR3 is 15 amino acids. CDR3 amino acids: CASSITSGGYNEQFF.

The chain recombines TRBV7-8 with TRBJ2-7; lacking DNA, the TRBD1 call made by TCRdb goes unchecked. The germline V gene encodes CDR1 SGHVS and CDR2 FQNEAQ. The CDR3 runs to 15 residues. CDR3 region: CASSSQGTVDYEQYF.

This chain connects TRBV14 to TRBJ1-1; TCRdb proposes TRBD1, but this gene call is untestable without DNA. The V gene's germline CDR1 is SGHDN and CDR2 FVKESK. CDR3 length equals 15 residues. The CDR3 loop is CASSSWTGMNTEAFF.